This T cell receptor beta chain was found in a study of tumor-infiltrating lymphocytes in oesophageal squamous cell carcinoma. Using its own MiXCR run on the reads, TCRdb lists one record per CDR3 protein. This sample yields some 10,000 distinct CDR3 sequences, of which 58% are seen a single time; approximately 54% belongs to the top ten. CDR3 length equals 14 residues. V was cut by 5 bases and J by 1 base, with 11 bases left in between. Germline CDR1 reads SGHTA; CDR2 reads FQGNSA. Sequencing input: blood. The sequence came from a female donor with esophageal squamous cell carcinoma. V is TRBV7-2 and J is TRBJ2-5; D gene uncertain. This CDR3 reads CASSRPGGQETQYF. CDR3 coding DNA: TGTGCCAGCAGCCGCCCCGGCGGCCAAGAGACCCAGTACTTC.